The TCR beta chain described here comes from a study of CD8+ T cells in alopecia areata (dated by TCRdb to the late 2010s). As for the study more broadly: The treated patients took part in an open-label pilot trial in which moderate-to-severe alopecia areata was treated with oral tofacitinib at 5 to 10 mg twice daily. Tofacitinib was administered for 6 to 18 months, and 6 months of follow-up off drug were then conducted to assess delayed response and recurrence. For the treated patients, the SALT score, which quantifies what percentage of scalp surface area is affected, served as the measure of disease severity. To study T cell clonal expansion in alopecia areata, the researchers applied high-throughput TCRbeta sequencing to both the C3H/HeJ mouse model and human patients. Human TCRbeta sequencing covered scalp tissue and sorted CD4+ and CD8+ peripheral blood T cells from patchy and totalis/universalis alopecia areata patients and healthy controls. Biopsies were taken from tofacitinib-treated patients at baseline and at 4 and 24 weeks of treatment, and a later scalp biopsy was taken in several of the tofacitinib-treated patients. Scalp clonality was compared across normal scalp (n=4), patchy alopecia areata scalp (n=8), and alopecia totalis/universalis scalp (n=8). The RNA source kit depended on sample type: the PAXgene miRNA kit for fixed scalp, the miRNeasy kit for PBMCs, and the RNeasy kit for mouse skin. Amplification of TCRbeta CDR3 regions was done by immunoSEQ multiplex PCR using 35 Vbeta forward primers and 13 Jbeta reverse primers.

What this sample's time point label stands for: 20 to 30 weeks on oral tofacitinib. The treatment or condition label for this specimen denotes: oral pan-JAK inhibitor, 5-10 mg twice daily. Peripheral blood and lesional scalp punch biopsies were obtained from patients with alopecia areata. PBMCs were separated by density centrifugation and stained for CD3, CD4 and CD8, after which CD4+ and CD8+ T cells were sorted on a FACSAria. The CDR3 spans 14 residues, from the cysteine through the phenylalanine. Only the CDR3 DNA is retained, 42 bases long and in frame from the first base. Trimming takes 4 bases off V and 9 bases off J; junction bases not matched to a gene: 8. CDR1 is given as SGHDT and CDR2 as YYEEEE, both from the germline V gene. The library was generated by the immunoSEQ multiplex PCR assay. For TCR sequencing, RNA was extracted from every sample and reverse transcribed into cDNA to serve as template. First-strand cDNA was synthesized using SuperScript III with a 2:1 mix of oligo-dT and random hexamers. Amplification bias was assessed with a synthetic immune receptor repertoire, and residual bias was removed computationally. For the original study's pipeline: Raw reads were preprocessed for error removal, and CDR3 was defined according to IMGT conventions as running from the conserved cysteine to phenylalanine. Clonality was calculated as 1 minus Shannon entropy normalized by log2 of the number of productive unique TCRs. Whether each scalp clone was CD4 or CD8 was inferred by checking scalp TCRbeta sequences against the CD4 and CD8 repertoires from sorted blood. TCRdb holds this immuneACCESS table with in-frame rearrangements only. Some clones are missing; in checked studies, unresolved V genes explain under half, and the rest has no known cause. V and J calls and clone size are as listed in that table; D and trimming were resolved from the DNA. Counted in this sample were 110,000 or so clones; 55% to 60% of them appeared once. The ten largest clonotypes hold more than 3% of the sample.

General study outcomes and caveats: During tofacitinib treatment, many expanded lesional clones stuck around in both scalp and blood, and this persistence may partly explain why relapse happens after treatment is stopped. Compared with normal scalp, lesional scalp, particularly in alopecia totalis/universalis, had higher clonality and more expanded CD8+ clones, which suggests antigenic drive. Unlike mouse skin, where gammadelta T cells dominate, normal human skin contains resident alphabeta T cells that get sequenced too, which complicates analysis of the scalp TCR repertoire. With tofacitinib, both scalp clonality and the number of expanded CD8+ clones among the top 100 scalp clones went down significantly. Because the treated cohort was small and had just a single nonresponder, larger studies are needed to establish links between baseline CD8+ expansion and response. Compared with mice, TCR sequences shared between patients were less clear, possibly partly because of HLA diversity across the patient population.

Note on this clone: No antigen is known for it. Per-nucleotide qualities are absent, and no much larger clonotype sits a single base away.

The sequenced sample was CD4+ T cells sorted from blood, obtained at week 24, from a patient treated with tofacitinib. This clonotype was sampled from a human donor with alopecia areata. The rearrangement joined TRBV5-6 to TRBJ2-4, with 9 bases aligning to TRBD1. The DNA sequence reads TGTGCCAGCAGCCCAGGGGGACAGGGTCGCATTCAGTACTTC. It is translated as CASSPGGQGRIQYF. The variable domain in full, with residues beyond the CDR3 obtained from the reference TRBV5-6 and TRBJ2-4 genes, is DAGVTQSPTHLIKTRGQQVTLRCSPKSGHDTVSWYQQALGQGPQFIFQYYEEEERQRGNFPDRFSGHQFPNYSSELNVNALLLGDSALYLCASSPGGQGRIQYFGAGTRLSVL.